This T cell receptor (beta chain) was sequenced during a study of blood T cell repertoires in COVID-19. Study summary: Sample material is recorded as cDNA or gDNA derived from T cells, B-cell-depleted T cells, or PBMCs.

Per the authors' pipeline: By means of reference gene primer amplification, nucleated cell counts were estimated. Clones were read by immunoSEQ multiplex PCR, and TCRdb kept only the in-frame ones, dropping some. D and trimming come from the DNA, and the V and J calls and clone size come from that table. This sample has 98,000 or so clones, with more than 75% found just once. The V gene's germline CDR1 is SGHDT and CDR2 YYEEEE. The CDR3 runs to 15 residues. V shed 0 bases and J 6 bases; nucleotides not matched to a gene: 6. Sample: peripheral blood. The source of this sequence is a man aged 60 to 75 with acute or convalescent COVID-19. The chain carries TRBV5-6 and TRBJ2-3; 8 bases map to TRBD2. For the CDR3, the DNA is TGTGCCAGCAGCTTGGCCGGGACTAGTGTGGATACGCAGTATTTT. Translated, it gives CASSLAGTSVDTQYF. The entire variable domain, with the rest obtained from reference TRBV5-6 and TRBJ2-3, is as follows: DAGVTQSPTHLIKTRGQQVTLRCSPKSGHDTVSWYQQALGQGPQFIFQYYEEEERQRGNFPDRFSGHQFPNYSSELNVNALLLGDSALYLCASSLAGTSVDTQYFGPGTRLTVL.